This note documents a single T cell receptor beta chain sequence. The data are from a study of cytomegalovirus exposure and HLA in healthy donors. Study as a whole: Per a later analysis, the roughly 670 first-cohort and 110 or so validation repertoires shared one platform.

Clones were read by immunoSEQ multiplex PCR, and TCRdb kept only the in-frame ones, dropping some. The table shows about 340,000 clones, with approximately 90% occurring only once. This CDR3 contains 14 residues. Per the germline V gene, CDR1 is SGDLS and CDR2 is YYNGEE. V was shortened by 4 bases and J by 7 bases, with 17 bases between the two germline ends. The validation cohort, a group of more than 100 subjects, included the donors and was separate from the approximately 650-subject first cohort. The rearrangement uses TRBV9 and TRBJ1-2; possibly TRBD1 for D (5 bases). The origin of this receptor is a woman under 30 in good health and CMV-seronegative. Sequencing was performed on PBMCs. This chain's CDR3 is CASSIDDSTGGYTF. In DNA form, the CDR3 reads TGTGCCAGCAGCATAGACGACAGCACCGGTGGCTACACCTTC.